This T cell receptor (beta chain) came from a study of blood T cell repertoires in COVID-19. At the level of the study: The study drew acute and convalescent COVID-19 samples from the United States, Italy and Spain.

As originally analysed: Counts of nucleated cells, estimated from reference gene primer amplification, were obtained. TCRdb's copy holds only in-frame clones and misses some; the assay was immunoSEQ multiplex PCR. Clonal size and the V and J genes are those of that table, whereas D and trimming came from the DNA. The sample contains 200,000 to 250,000 clones, 85% of which appear only once. Participants were aged roughly 18 to 89 years from some 24 US areas. Cohort 3 recovered donors had two negative PCRs, clearance, or symptom resolution. The CDR3 length is 16 residues. CDR1 and CDR2 from the germline V gene are SGDLS and YYNGEE. The V and J ends lost 0 bases and 5 bases, in that order; junction bases with no gene match: 10.

This TCR came from a man aged 35 to 55 who had recovered from COVID-19. The chain joins TRBV9 to TRBJ1-2, with TRBD1 identical over 7 bases. The sequencing input was PBMCs or T cells enriched from blood (not recorded which). The CDR3 nucleotides are TGTGCCAGCAGCGTAGGTGACAGGGAAAGGAGTTATGGCTACACCTTC. Amino acids: CASSVGDRERSYGYTF.